The 30 T cell receptor beta chains listed next were all sequenced from one sample in a study of blood T cell repertoires in COVID-19. The method was immunoSEQ multiplex PCR; TCRdb's version includes in-frame clones alone and lacks a portion of them. The data hold approximately 280,000 clones, with approximately 85% observed a single time. Specimen: peripheral blood. Source of these receptors: a woman in her 70s with acute or convalescent COVID-19.

This chain joins TRBV25-1 and TRBJ1-4; TRBD1 matches 9 bases. The CDR3 loop spans 17 amino acids. Germline CDR1 reads MGHDK; CDR2 reads SYGVNS. V shed 1 base, J shed 7 bases, and the junction held 10 bases outside the gene matches. The CDR3 sequence: CASSESRGGQGGEKLFF. The CDR3 DNA reads as TGTGCCAGCAGTGAATCGAGGGGGGGACAGGGCGGTGAAAAACTGTTTTTT.

This clone was recorded a few times. The chain employs TRBV2 and TRBJ1-6, with D perhaps TRBD1 (6 bases). The V gene's germline CDR1 is SNHLY and CDR2 FYNNEI. The CDR3 length is 15 residues. Trimming stripped 6 bases from V and 7 bases from J, with 16 bases between. As DNA, the CDR3 is TGTGCCAGCAGATCCCTCGGGACACAAAATTCACCCCTCCACTTT. This gives the protein CASRSLGTQNSPLHF.

The chain is built from TRBV29-1 and TRBJ1-5, with 9 bases matching TRBD1. V shed 5 bases and J 7 bases; nucleotides not matched to a gene: 12. Germline V gene sequence: CDR1 SQVTM, CDR2 ANQGSEA. The CDR3 sequence is 15 residues long. The CDR3 sequence: CSVIETGGSGQPQHF. In DNA, the CDR3 is TGCAGCGTTATAGAGACAGGGGGTTCTGGACAGCCCCAGCATTTT.

The genes are TRBV9 and TRBJ1-5; the D is unclear. From germline, CDR1 is SGDLS and CDR2 YYNGEE. Trimming stripped 0 bases from V and 7 bases from J, with 8 bases between. CDR3 length: 13 residues. The CDR3 DNA follows: TGTGCCAGCAGCGTAGATCCTTTACAGCCCCAGCATTTT. Its protein product is CASSVDPLQPQHF.

The chain couples TRBV11-2 to TRBJ1-2, with D uncertain. V lost 3 bases and J 2 bases, leaving 13 bases between the germline ends. This CDR3 has 15 residues. In germline, CDR1 is SGHAT, CDR2 FQNNGV. CDR3 bases: TGTGCCAGCAGCTTTGGGCCAGAGGGAAACTATGGCTACACCTTC. Amino acid sequence: CASSFGPEGNYGYTF.

V is TRBV3-1 (or the pseudogene TRBV3-2) and J is TRBJ1-2; 9 bases align to TRBD1. The germline V gene encodes CDR1 LGHDT and CDR2 YNNKEL (reference sequence). The V segment lost 4 bases and the J segment 8 bases; nucleotides outside the gene matches: 5. The CDR3 covers 13 residues. The CDR3 loop reads CASSPDRGGGYTF. Here the CDR3 DNA reads TGTGCCAGCAGCCCGGACAGGGGAGGAGGCTACACCTTC.

This rearrangement joins TRBV7-9 to TRBJ1-1; D perhaps matches TRBD1 (6 bases). The germline V gene has CDR1 SEHNR and CDR2 FQNEAQ (reference sequence). The CDR3 has 15 amino acids. Between the trimmed V and J ends, which lost 6 bases and 0 bases, there was a span of 14 bases. The CDR3 spells CASRPIQGVNTEAFF. The DNA for the CDR3 is TGTGCCAGCAGACCTATACAGGGCGTGAACACTGAAGCTTTCTTT.

This clone was seen only once. The rearrangement joins TRBV6-2 or TRBV6-3 to TRBJ2-1, with 7 bases identical to TRBD1. Unmatched junction bases numbered 11, after V lost 6 bases and J lost 0 bases. The CDR3 covers 17 residues. Germline V gives CDR1 MNHEY, CDR2 SVGEGT. This CDR3 is CASSRRTGPSSYNEQFF. The CDR3 DNA sequence: TGTGCCAGCAGCCGTAGGACAGGTCCGAGCTCCTACAATGAGCAGTTCTTC.

The rearrangement links TRBV6-5 to TRBJ1-5; D unclear. Looked up from germline, CDR1 is MNHEY and CDR2 is SVGAGI. V was trimmed by 2 bases and J by 6 bases, leaving 8 bases between them. This CDR3 has 13 residues. CDR3: CASSYIAGQPQHF. Here the CDR3 DNA reads TGTGCCAGCAGTTACATCGCGGGTCAGCCCCAGCATTTT.

The rearrangement uses TRBV2 and TRBJ2-2; the D is unclear. The CDR3 covers 10 residues. The V gene lost 6 bases and the J gene lost 6 bases, with 2 bases spanning the gap. The germline V gene has CDR1 SNHLY and CDR2 FYNNEI. Written as DNA, the CDR3 is TGTGCCAGCAGCTCCGGGGAGCTGTTTTTT. Its protein product is CASSSGELFF.

This chain links TRBV5-4 with TRBJ2-3; 9 bases agree with TRBD1. The CDR3 spans 15 residues. Germline-derived CDR1 and CDR2 are SGHNT and YYREEE (reference sequence). V dropped 3 bases and J dropped 6; count of bases not matched to a gene: 8. For the CDR3, the DNA is TGTGCCAGCAGCTCGGGCGGACAGGGGCTGGATACGCAGTATTTT. Its translation is CASSSGGQGLDTQYF.

The genes are TRBV10-3 and TRBJ1-1; weak D call: TRBD1 (6 bases). Per germline, CDR1 ENHRY and CDR2 SYGVKD. Between the trimmed V and J ends, which lost 5 bases and 4 bases, there was a span of 14 bases. The CDR3 spans 14 residues. The CDR3: CAISQTGFGTEAFF. As DNA, the CDR3 is TGTGCCATCAGTCAGACAGGTTTCGGCACTGAAGCTTTCTTT.

This rearrangement joins TRBV19 to TRBJ1-2; the D gene is possibly TRBD1 (6 bases). The CDR3 has 15 residues. CDR1 and CDR2 from the germline V gene are LNHDA and SQIVND (reference sequence). The V end was cut by 5 bases, the J end by 3 bases, with 16 bases between. The CDR3 protein is CASSSYRAGDYGYTF. The CDR3 DNA is TGTGCCAGTAGTTCCTACAGGGCGGGAGACTATGGCTACACCTTC. The full variable domain, completed using reference TRBV19 and TRBJ1-2, is DGGITQSPKYLFRKEGQNVTLSCEQNLNHDAMYWYRQDPGQGLRLIYYSQIVNDFQKGDIAEGYSVSREKKESFPLTVTSAQKNPTAFYLCASSSYRAGDYGYTFGSGTRLTVV.

The chain recombines TRBV3-1 (or the pseudogene TRBV3-2) with TRBJ1-6; D is ambiguous. Germline V gene sequence: CDR1 LGHDT, CDR2 YNNKEL (reference sequence). Trimming took 4 bases from V and 9 from J, leaving 13 bases between them. The length of the CDR3 is 14 residues. CDR3 residues: CASSPTRTVSPLHF. For the CDR3, the DNA is TGTGCCAGCAGCCCTACCCGAACAGTTTCACCCCTCCACTTT.

The V call is TRBV5-4, the J call TRBJ2-7; 7 bases fit TRBD1. Germline V gene data show CDR1 as SGHNT and CDR2 as YYREEE (reference sequence). Germline trimming cut 4 bases from V and 8 bases from J; bases unmatched to any gene: 9. The CDR3 is 13 residues long. In DNA form, the CDR3 reads TGTGCCAGCAGCCGAGGACAGGACCCCCAGCAGTACTTC. Protein sequence: CASSRGQDPQQYF.

The J gene is TRBJ2-3, the V gene TRBV7-2; possibly TRBD2 for D (6 bases). From germline, CDR1 is SGHTA and CDR2 FQGNSA. The CDR3 length is 14 residues. Trimming shortened V by 8 bases and J by 2 bases, and 14 bases separated the two germline ends. The CDR3 DNA reads as TGTGCCAGCCGACCGGGACTGAACACAGATACGCAGTATTTT. It yields the protein CASRPGLNTDTQYF.

The genes are TRBV12-3 or TRBV12-4 and TRBJ1-2; the D is unclear. The V end lost 7 bases, the J end lost 8 bases, and 11 bases lay between the germline ends. The CDR3 contains 11 residues. The CDR3 sequence: CASTTGWGYTF. For the CDR3, the DNA is TGTGCCAGCACCACCGGGTGGGGCTACACCTTC.

V and J are TRBV10-3 and TRBJ2-1, with TRBD2 as a possible D gene (5 bases). The CDR3 sequence is 11 residues long. Trimming pared 10 bases from V and 7 bases from J, leaving 11 bases between. CDR1 is ENHRY and CDR2 is SYGVKD in the germline V gene. The CDR3 spells CATQDLNEQFF. In nucleotides, the CDR3 is TGTGCCACCCAGGACTTAAATGAGCAGTTCTTC.

The table lists this clone with a count of one. The V call is TRBV5-6, the J call TRBJ2-7, with 8 bases aligning to TRBD2. With 6 bases clipped from V and 5 bases from J, the junction kept 7 bases outside the gene matches. Germline loops: CDR1 SGHDT, CDR2 YYEEEE. CDR3 length: 13 amino acids. The CDR3 region has the DNA TGTGCCAGCACGCAGCGGGGGCTAGACGAGCAGTACTTC. This encodes CASTQRGLDEQYF.

There are a few counts of this clone. The chain joins TRBV6-4 to TRBJ1-1, with 10 nucleotides matching TRBD1. CDR3 length: 18 residues. The germline CDR1 and CDR2 sequences are MRHNA and SNTAGT. Trimming took 6 bases from V and 6 from J; bases not matched to a gene: 19. CDR3 amino acids: CASRQTGGRGGLKPEAFF. CDR3 DNA sequence: TGTGCCAGCAGGCAGACAGGGGGCCGAGGTGGGCTGAAACCTGAAGCTTTCTTT.

V gene TRBV7-3 combines with J gene TRBJ1-2; 7 bases are shared with TRBD1. The CDR3 has 15 amino acids. Germline CDR1 SGHTA, CDR2 FQGTGA. V was pared by 1 base and J by 5 bases, with 7 bases of the junction left unmatched. In nucleotides, the CDR3 is TGTGCCAGCAGCTTAAAAGGAGGGACAGCTTATGGCTACACCTTC. This translates into CASSLKGGTAYGYTF.

The genes are TRBV7-3 and TRBJ2-2, with 8 bases identical to TRBD1. After removal of 5 bases from V and 3 bases from J, the junction contained 5 bases not matched to a gene. This CDR3 is built from 15 residues. Germline assignment: CDR1 SGHTA and CDR2 FQGTGA. CDR3 sequence reads: CASSAGGSDTGELFF. The CDR3 DNA follows: TGTGCCAGCAGCGCAGGGGGCTCGGACACCGGGGAGCTGTTTTTT.

The V and J genes are TRBV5-1 and TRBJ2-3; 14 bases are shared with TRBD2. V shed 0 bases, J shed 5 bases, and the junction held 11 bases outside the gene matches. This CDR3 has 19 amino acids. Per germline, CDR1 SGHRS and CDR2 YFSETQ. CDR3 amino acids: CASSLAGTSGGGAQDTQYF. The CDR3 DNA reads TGCGCCAGCAGCTTGGCCGGGACTAGCGGGGGAGGTGCCCAAGATACGCAGTATTTT.

The J gene is TRBJ1-3, the V gene TRBV5-1; TRBD1 aligns across 8 bases. Trimming removed 0 bases from V and 3 bases from J; junction bases left unmatched: 2. Per the germline V gene, CDR1 is SGHRS and CDR2 is YFSETQ. This CDR3 has 15 residues. The CDR3 DNA sequence: TGCGCCAGCAGCTTGGTTGGACAGGGTGGAAACACCATATATTTT. It specifies CASSLVGQGGNTIYF.

The V gene is TRBV7-2, the J gene TRBJ2-3; 7 nucleotides line up with TRBD2. The ends lost 5 bases at V and 4 bases at J; junction bases unmatched: 15. In germline, CDR1 is SGHTA, CDR2 FQGNSA. The CDR3 extends over 17 amino acids. The CDR3 here is CASSIPGAGVSADTQYF. CDR3 in DNA: TGTGCCAGCAGCATCCCGGGTGCGGGGGTTTCCGCAGATACGCAGTATTTT. The variable domain in full, completed from reference TRBV7-2 and TRBJ2-3, reads GAGVSQSPSNKVTEKGKDVELRCDPISGHTALYWYRQSLGQGLEFLIYFQGNSAPDKSGLPSDRFSAERTGGSVSTLTIQRTQQEDSAVYLCASSIPGAGVSADTQYFGPGTRLTVL.

This clone has just a few counts. Written as DNA, the CDR3 is TGTGCCAGCAGCCGCAACAGGGCGGTCTACGAGCAGTACTTC. Its translation is CASSRNRAVYEQYF. The V gene is TRBV3-1 (or the pseudogene TRBV3-2), the J gene TRBJ2-7, with D maybe TRBD1 (6 bases). The CDR3 is 14 amino acids. V dropped 4 bases and J dropped 3 bases, with 13 bases sitting between them. The V gene's germline CDR1 is LGHDT and CDR2 YNNKEL (reference sequence).

The V gene is TRBV18, the J gene TRBJ1-1; TRBD1 agrees at 7 bases. V lost 3 bases, J lost 7 bases, and 5 bases stayed unmatched. Germline lookup yields CDR1 KGHSH and CDR2 LQKENI. The CDR3 is 13 amino acids. Written as DNA, the CDR3 is TGTGCCAGCTCACCTATCCGGGACAGTGAAGCTTTCTTT. Translation gives CASSPIRDSEAFF.

This clone is a singleton in its sample. This chain joins TRBV7-9 and TRBJ1-6; D is uncertain. Germline V CDR1 and CDR2: SEHNR, FQNEAQ (reference sequence). The CDR3 consists of 14 residues. The V end lost 1 base, the J end lost 8 bases, and 9 bases lay between the germline ends. The CDR3 reads CASSLGRRDSPLHF. CDR3 nucleotides: TGTGCCAGCAGCTTAGGGAGGCGGGATTCACCCCTCCACTTT.

The J gene is TRBJ1-2, the V gene TRBV7-9; D is undetermined. CDR1 is SEHNR and CDR2 is FQNEAQ in the germline V gene (reference sequence). Trimming removed 3 bases at V and 2 bases at J, with 7 bases between. This CDR3 is 13 amino acids long. CDR3 in amino acids: CASSFGENYGYTF. CDR3 nucleotide sequence: TGTGCCAGCAGCTTCGGGGAGAACTATGGCTACACCTTC.

The chain has TRBV6-5 and TRBJ2-1; 11 bases align to TRBD2. CDR1 is MNHEY and CDR2 is SVGAGI in the germline V gene. The CDR3 runs to 14 residues. The junction had 12 bases not matched to a gene; V was cut back by 6 bases and J by 14 bases. This CDR3 is CASSPRELAGVEFF. CDR3 DNA: TGTGCCAGCAGCCCACGAGAACTAGCGGGGGTGGAGTTCTTC.